What follows are 22 T cell receptor beta chains derived from one specimen sequenced in a study of cytomegalovirus exposure and HLA in healthy donors listed by TCRdb under 2017. Library method: the immunoSEQ multiplex PCR assay. The immuneACCESS repertoire file appears here via TCRdb, limited to in-frame rearrangements. These files lack a portion of the clones; in checked studies, under half of the deficit traces to unresolved V genes, and the cause of the others is not known. Within this sample are around 300,000 clones, with around 85% of them counted one time only. The top ten clones comprise less than 1.2% of the sample. What was sequenced was PBMCs. The receptors shown here come from a young woman in good health and CMV-seronegative.

V usage is TRBV15 and J usage is TRBJ1-5, with unresolved D. Trimming removed 1 base at V and 1 base at J, with 8 bases between. Per germline, CDR1 LNHNV and CDR2 YYDKDF (reference sequence). This CDR3 spans 15 amino acids. CDR3 DNA: TGTGCCACCAGCAGAGTACAGAACAGCAATCAGCCCCAGCATTTT. This sequence encodes CATSRVQNSNQPQHF.

This rearrangement joins TRBV2 to TRBJ2-1; D is unclear. The length of the CDR3 is 13 residues. Between the trimmed V and J ends, which lost 0 bases and 12 bases, there was a span of 12 bases. Germline CDR1 and CDR2: SNHLY and FYNNEI. The CDR3 reads CASSEAGETGQFF. CDR3 coding DNA: TGTGCCAGCAGTGAAGCAGGAGAGACGGGGCAGTTCTTC.

The chain has TRBV10-1 and TRBJ1-2; TRBD1 agrees at 12 bases. The CDR3 is 14 amino acids. Germline CDR1 and CDR2: WNHNN and SYGVQD (reference sequence). The V and J ends lost 6 bases and 8 bases, in that order; junction bases with no gene match: 7. The CDR3 DNA is TGCGCCAGCAGCCCCGGGACAGGGGGCGAGGGCTACACCTTC. It specifies CASSPGTGGEGYTF.

This chain uses TRBV5-1 with TRBJ2-7; TRBD1 agrees at 9 bases. V was clipped by 5 bases and J by 7 bases; unmatched bases: 13. CDR3 length: 15 residues. From germline, CDR1 is SGHRS and CDR2 YFSETQ. CDR3 sequence (DNA): TGCGCCAGCAGTCTGGGGCTGGGACAGGGAGATGAGCAGTACTTC. This sequence encodes CASSLGLGQGDEQYF.

CDR3: CSVGLAGDQTDTQYF. The CDR3 DNA reads as TGCAGCGTTGGCCTAGCGGGAGATCAAACAGATACGCAGTATTTT. This chain connects TRBV29-1 to TRBJ2-3, with TRBD2 matching 10 bases. V trimming: 4 bases; J trimming: 3 bases; junction bases outside the gene matches: 7. CDR1 SQVTM and CDR2 ANQGSEA come from the germline V gene. This CDR3 contains 15 residues.

J is TRBJ1-5 and V is TRBV6-1; 7 bases agree with TRBD1. CDR3 length: 14 amino acids. In germline, CDR1 is MNHNS, CDR2 SASEGT. The trim removed 7 bases at V and 3 bases at J, leaving 6 bases unmatched. The CDR3, as DNA: TGTGCCAGCATGCTGGACAGGAACAATCAGCCCCAGCATTTT. Translating gives CASMLDRNNQPQHF.

CDR3 in DNA: TGTGCCAGCAGTGGACAGGGCGGCTCTGGAAACACCATATATTTT. Amino acids: CASSGQGGSGNTIYF. The genes are TRBV2 and TRBJ1-3; TRBD1 matches 7 bases. The V gene end was trimmed by 4 bases and the J gene end by 0 bases; junction bases not matched to a gene: 3. The CDR3 contains 15 residues. Germline V lookup: CDR1 SNHLY, CDR2 FYNNEI.

J is TRBJ2-1 and V is TRBV4-3; 8 bases line up with TRBD1. CDR3 length equals 17 residues. The V gene end was trimmed by 4 bases and the J gene end by 4 bases; junction bases not matched to a gene: 12. Germline CDR1 LGHNA, CDR2 YSLEER. CDR3 loop: CASSPQDGQGPYNEQFF. The CDR3 DNA reads as TGCGCCAGCAGCCCGCAAGATGGACAGGGACCTTACAATGAGCAGTTCTTC.

The chain couples TRBV6-5 to TRBJ2-3; TRBD2 might be the D (6 bases). V shed 2 bases and J shed 3 bases, with 15 bases lying between them. In germline, CDR1 is MNHEY, CDR2 SVGAGI. The CDR3 consists of 16 residues. The CDR3 here is CASSYDLGGITDTQYF. The CDR3 bases are TGTGCCAGCAGTTACGACCTCGGCGGGATAACAGATACGCAGTATTTT.

The V call is TRBV5-1, the J call TRBJ1-4; D is perhaps TRBD1 (5 bases). Germline assignment: CDR1 SGHRS and CDR2 YFSETQ. V dropped 0 bases and J dropped 3 bases, with 9 bases sitting between them. This CDR3 has 15 residues. The CDR3: CASSLGAGPNEKLFF. The CDR3 DNA reads as TGCGCCAGCAGCTTGGGGGCAGGGCCTAATGAAAAACTGTTTTTT. The full variable domain, in which reference TRBV5-1 and TRBJ1-4 provide the parts outside the CDR3, is KAGVTQTPRYLIKTRGQQVTLSCSPISGHRSVSWYQQTPGQGLQFLFEYFSETQRNKGNFPGRFSGRQFSNSRSEMNVSTLELGDSALYLCASSLGAGPNEKLFFGSGTQLSVL.

This chain links TRBV27 with TRBJ2-7, with TRBD2 identical over 13 bases. Germline V gene lookup returns CDR1 MNHEY and CDR2 SMNVEV (reference sequence). The CDR3 consists of 15 residues. V was clipped by 6 bases and J by 6 bases; unmatched bases: 8. CDR3 amino acids: CASSRGTSGKSEQYF. The CDR3 region has the DNA TGTGCCAGCAGCCGAGGGACTAGCGGGAAGAGCGAGCAGTACTTC.

The DNA for the CDR3 is TGTGCCAGCAGCATAACTAGCGGGGCCTACAATGAGCAGTTCTTC. Translation: CASSITSGAYNEQFF. V usage is TRBV11-3 and J usage is TRBJ2-1, with 10 nucleotides matching TRBD2. The V and J ends lost 5 bases and 2 bases, in that order; junction bases with no gene match: 3. Germline assignment: CDR1 SGHNT and CDR2 YENEEA. The CDR3 consists of 15 residues. The whole variable domain, filled in from reference TRBV11-3 and TRBJ2-1, reads EAGVVQSPRYKIIEKKQPVAFWCNPISGHNTLYWYLQNLGQGPELLIRYENEEAVDDSQLPKDRFSAERLKGVDSTLKIQPAELGDSAVYLCASSITSGAYNEQFFGPGTRLTVL.

The chain uses TRBV29-1 and TRBJ1-5, with TRBD1 identical over 7 bases. This CDR3 comprises 16 residues. CDR1 is SQVTM, CDR2 ANQGSEA, per germline. J lost 0 bases, V lost 4 bases, and 9 bases had no gene match. CDR3 sequence (DNA): TGCAGCGTTGCGGTTCAGGGGGGCAATAGCAATCAGCCCCAGCATTTT. Its protein is CSVAVQGGNSNQPQHF.

V usage is TRBV5-5 and J usage is TRBJ1-5, with 8 bases lining up with TRBD1. This CDR3 is built from 16 residues. Germline V CDR1 and CDR2: SGHKS, YYEKEE (reference sequence). V gave up 4 bases and J gave up 4 bases; unmatched junction bases: 10. The CDR3 nucleotides are TGTGCCAGCAGCCAGGGGGCGCCAGTAGGGAATCAGCCCCAGCATTTT. Its translation is CASSQGAPVGNQPQHF.

This clone was seen just once. The chain employs TRBV29-1 and TRBJ2-7, with 9 bases matching TRBD2. V was pared by 7 bases and J by 2 bases, with 15 bases of the junction left unmatched. Germline V gene lookup returns CDR1 SQVTM and CDR2 ANQGSEA. This CDR3 region has 16 residues. The CDR3 reads CSAMGDLAGPTYEQYF. The CDR3 region has the DNA TGCAGCGCTATGGGGGACCTAGCGGGACCCACCTACGAGCAGTACTTC.

The chain is built from TRBV27 and TRBJ2-2; D might be TRBD1 (6 bases). The V gene's germline CDR1 is MNHEY and CDR2 SMNVEV (reference sequence). The V end was cut by 8 bases, the J end by 4 bases, with 14 bases between. CDR3 length: 14 residues. Here the CDR3 DNA reads TGTGCCAGCGGGGGCAGGTATAGCACCGGGGAGCTGTTTTTT. Its protein is CASGGRYSTGELFF.

J is TRBJ2-7 and V is TRBV6-5, with TRBD1 identical over 8 bases. J lost 7 bases, V lost 6 bases, and 11 bases had no gene match. CDR1 is MNHEY and CDR2 is SVGAGI in the germline V gene. The CDR3 sequence is 14 residues long. Written as DNA, the CDR3 is TGTGCCAGCAGGGAGTCCAGGGGGCGGAGGGAGCAGTACTTC. It is translated as CASRESRGRREQYF.

The sample holds a few counts of this clone. The V and J genes are TRBV6-5 and TRBJ2-7; 9 nucleotides line up with TRBD1. There are 14 residues in the CDR3. V lost 6 bases to trimming and J lost 4 bases; unmatched junction nucleotides: 7. Looked up from germline, CDR1 is MNHEY and CDR2 is SVGAGI. The chain's CDR3 is CASRITGGAYEQYF. The DNA for the CDR3 is TGTGCCAGCAGGATCACAGGGGGCGCATACGAGCAGTACTTC.

This rearrangement joins TRBV27 to TRBJ2-2; D unresolved. V was cut by 4 bases and J by 10 bases, with 10 bases left in between. Germline CDR1 MNHEY, CDR2 SMNVEV (reference sequence). The CDR3 runs 12 residues. The CDR3 DNA reads as TGTGCCAGCAGTTCGGGTGGTCTGGAGCTGTTTTTT. Protein sequence: CASSSGGLELFF.

The chain couples TRBV28 to TRBJ2-3; D uncertain. From germline, CDR1 is MDHEN and CDR2 SYDVKM. Trimming removed 10 bases from V and 2 bases from J, with 7 bases in between. This CDR3 is built from 11 residues. In DNA form, the CDR3 reads TGTGCCACCGCGGCCACAGATACGCAGTATTTT. It codes for CATAATDTQYF.

The V and J genes are TRBV6-5 and TRBJ2-1; possibly TRBD2 for D (5 bases). CDR3 length: 11 residues. Germline loops: CDR1 MNHEY, CDR2 SVGAGI. V lost 7 bases, J lost 12 bases, and 13 bases lay in between. The chain's CDR3 is CASIGGSRQFF. The CDR3 DNA follows: TGTGCCAGCATAGGTGGGAGTAGGCAGTTCTTC.

In this sample, this clone turned up once. V gene TRBV5-1 combines with J gene TRBJ2-5, with 13 positions matching TRBD2. Losses at the gene ends were 0 bases for V and 5 bases for J; bases not matched to a gene: 7. CDR1 and CDR2 (germline): SGHRS, YFSETQ. The CDR3 has 17 amino acids. The CDR3 protein is CASSLGTSGRREETQYF. CDR3 DNA sequence: TGCGCCAGCAGCTTGGGGACTAGCGGGAGAAGGGAGGAGACCCAGTACTTC.